Presented here are 22 T cell receptor beta chains from one specimen sequenced in a study of blood T cell repertoires in COVID-19. This table comes from immunoSEQ multiplex PCR, and its TCRdb copy is limited to in-frame clones, with some not included. The data contain approximately 170,000 clones, about 83% of them singletons. Sample: peripheral blood. The receptors were gathered from a middle-aged man who had recovered from COVID-19.

In DNA, the CDR3 is TGTGCCAGCAGCTCGGGCGGGGGGATGGAGACCCAGTACTTC. Translated: CASSSGGGMETQYF. The chain is built from TRBV5-8 and TRBJ2-5; TRBD2 matches at 8 bases. In germline, CDR1 is SGHTS, CDR2 YDEGEE. V gave up 3 bases and J gave up 5 bases; unmatched junction bases: 6. There are 14 residues in the CDR3.

In this sample, this clone turned up once. The chain links TRBV27 to TRBJ2-3, with D unclear. V was clipped by 2 bases and J by 5 bases, with 5 bases between them. This CDR3 is 12 amino acids long. Looked up from germline, CDR1 is MNHEY and CDR2 is SMNVEV (reference sequence). The CDR3 DNA sequence: TGTGCCAGCAGTTTAAACGGAGATACGCAGTATTTT. This sequence encodes CASSLNGDTQYF.

The V gene is TRBV7-8, the J gene TRBJ2-7; TRBD1 aligns across 11 bases. With 6 bases clipped from V and 4 bases from J, the junction kept 8 bases outside the gene matches. CDR1 and CDR2 from the germline V gene are SGHVS and FQNEAQ. The CDR3 extends over 15 amino acids. As DNA, the CDR3 is TGTGCCAGCAGGAAAGGGACAGGGGGTTCTTACGAGCAGTACTTC. Encoded protein: CASRKGTGGSYEQYF.

This clone was seen once. This chain uses TRBV11-2 with TRBJ2-1; 7 nucleotides match TRBD2. CDR3 length: 16 amino acids. V lost 3 bases and J lost 7; bases outside the gene matches: 12. The V gene's germline CDR1 is SGHAT and CDR2 FQNNGV. As DNA, the CDR3 is TGTGCCAGCAGCTTTCGTAGCGGGCTGAATGTAAATGAGCAGTTCTTC. This gives the protein CASSFRSGLNVNEQFF.

V usage is TRBV7-2 and J usage is TRBJ1-3; D call uncertain. Germline-derived CDR1 and CDR2 are SGHTA and FQGNSA. This CDR3 has 15 residues. Trimming left V 3 bases short and J 0 bases short, with 9 bases between. The CDR3 DNA reads TGTGCCAGCAGCTTCTTCGCGAGCTCTGGAAACACCATATATTTT. This encodes CASSFFASSGNTIYF. Drawing the rest from reference TRBV7-2 and TRBJ1-3, the complete variable domain is GAGVSQSPSNKVTEKGKDVELRCDPISGHTALYWYRQSLGQGLEFLIYFQGNSAPDKSGLPSDRFSAERTGGSVSTLTIQRTQQEDSAVYLCASSFFASSGNTIYFGEGSWLTVV.

This rearrangement joins TRBV11-2 to TRBJ2-7, with D perhaps matching TRBD2 (5 bases). Per the germline V gene, CDR1 is SGHAT and CDR2 is FQNNGV. Deletions cut 5 bases from V and 0 bases from J, with 11 bases between. The CDR3 is 14 residues long. Written as DNA, the CDR3 is TGTGCCAGCAGCGCCGGTCGGGGCTCCTACGAGCAGTACTTC. Its protein product is CASSAGRGSYEQYF.

The V gene is TRBV5-4, the J gene TRBJ2-5; possible D gene TRBD2, 6 bases. Germline values: CDR1 SGHNT, CDR2 YYREEE (reference sequence). The CDR3 extends over 14 amino acids. V lost 0 bases and J lost 4, with 10 bases in between. The CDR3 sequence is CASSLANGGETQYF. The CDR3 DNA reads TGTGCCAGCAGCTTGGCCAACGGGGGAGAGACCCAGTACTTC.

The genes are TRBV27 and TRBJ2-7; 9 bases align to TRBD2. The CDR3 loop spans 16 amino acids. Germline CDR1 reads MNHEY; CDR2 reads SMNVEV (reference sequence). Germline trimming cut 2 bases from V and 5 bases from J; bases unmatched to any gene: 10. The CDR3 loop reads CASSLVGSGRTDEQYF. CDR3 in DNA: TGTGCCAGCAGTTTAGTGGGTAGCGGGAGAACTGACGAGCAGTACTTC.

The rearrangement uses TRBV21-1 and TRBJ1-6; the table's D call, TRBD1, was not checked against the DNA. TRBV21-1 is a recognized pseudogene. The CDR3 is 20 residues long. CDR3 sequence (DNA): TGTGCCAGCAGCAAAGTAAATGGGGACAGAGTTACCTCCTATAATTCACCCCTCCACTTT. Protein: CASSKVNGDRVTSYNSPLHF.

This clone showed up just a few times. The V gene is TRBV11-2, the J gene TRBJ2-7; D is unresolved. CDR1 and CDR2 from the germline V gene are SGHAT and FQNNGV. This CDR3 has 12 amino acids. Trimming took 4 bases from V and 2 from J, leaving 6 bases between them. The CDR3 nucleotides read TGTGCCAGCAGCTACGACACCTACGAGCAGTACTTC. As protein: CASSYDTYEQYF.

The chain has TRBV9 and TRBJ2-7, with 9 bases aligning to TRBD1. The ends lost 2 bases at V and 7 bases at J; junction bases unmatched: 10. The CDR3 length is 15 residues. CDR1 and CDR2 from the germline V gene are SGDLS and YYNGEE. The CDR3 protein is CASSVSGTGFGEQYF. CDR3 coding DNA: TGTGCCAGCAGCGTTTCCGGGACAGGGTTTGGTGAGCAGTACTTC.

This chain connects TRBV4-3 to TRBJ2-2; TRBD1 matches at 8 bases. J was trimmed by 1 base and V by 1 base; bases with no gene match: 5. The CDR3 has 17 residues. The germline V gene has CDR1 LGHNA and CDR2 YSLEER. The CDR3 sequence: CASSQGVTGVNTGELFF. CDR3 nucleotide sequence: TGCGCCAGCAGCCAAGGAGTGACAGGGGTGAACACCGGGGAGCTGTTTTTT.

This chain joins TRBV6-5 and TRBJ2-5, with 8 bases aligning to TRBD2. Trimming cost V 6 bases and J 4 bases; bases outside gene matches: 1. The CDR3 totals 12 residues. Germline V gene sequence: CDR1 MNHEY, CDR2 SVGAGI. CDR3 nucleotide sequence: TGTGCCAGCAGCGCGGGGGGAGAGACCCAGTACTTC. Its translation is CASSAGGETQYF.

The V gene is TRBV19, the J gene TRBJ1-1; 7 bases are shared with TRBD1. The length of the CDR3 is 14 residues. Losses at the gene ends were 3 bases for V and 0 bases for J; bases not matched to a gene: 1. The germline V gene encodes CDR1 LNHDA and CDR2 SQIVND (reference sequence). The chain's CDR3 is CASSIGTVNTEAFF. DNA of the CDR3: TGTGCCAGTAGTATTGGGACAGTGAACACTGAAGCTTTCTTT. The variable domain in full, completed from reference TRBV19 and TRBJ1-1, reads DGGITQSPKYLFRKEGQNVTLSCEQNLNHDAMYWYRQDPGQGLRLIYYSQIVNDFQKGDIAEGYSVSREKKESFPLTVTSAQKNPTAFYLCASSIGTVNTEAFFGQGTRLTVV.

The chain is built from TRBV10-3 and TRBJ1-2, with no clear D. V was shortened by 2 bases and J by 3 bases, with 10 bases between the two germline ends. This CDR3 spans 14 amino acids. CDR1 ENHRY and CDR2 SYGVKD come from the germline V gene. The CDR3 DNA reads as TGTGCCATCAGTGAGGGCAGGCAGGACTATGGCTACACCTTC. Protein: CAISEGRQDYGYTF.

The chain combines TRBV15 with TRBJ1-4, with D tentatively TRBD1 (5 bases). The V and J ends lost 0 bases and 7 bases respectively, with 12 bases between them. The CDR3 is 15 amino acids. The V gene's germline CDR1 is LNHNV and CDR2 YYDKDF (reference sequence). CDR3 in amino acids: CATSRDQGGIEKLFF. CDR3 DNA: TGTGCCACCAGCAGAGATCAGGGTGGGATTGAAAAACTGTTTTTT.

This clone was counted once. V usage is TRBV3-1 (or the pseudogene TRBV3-2) and J usage is TRBJ1-2; tentative D call: TRBD1 (6 bases). The germline V gene encodes CDR1 LGHDT and CDR2 YNNKEL (reference sequence). V lost 2 bases and J lost 0, with 13 bases in between. The CDR3 sequence is 16 residues long. The chain's CDR3 is CASSQIGQKANYGYTF. CDR3 DNA sequence: TGTGCCAGCAGCCAAATAGGACAGAAAGCTAACTATGGCTACACCTTC.

The V call is TRBV19, the J call TRBJ2-3, with D perhaps matching TRBD2 (5 bases). There are 14 residues in the CDR3. Deletions cut 9 bases from V and 0 bases from J, with 13 bases between. CDR1 LNHDA and CDR2 SQIVND come from the germline V gene (reference sequence). CDR3: CASTPGSSTDTQYF. In nucleotides, the CDR3 is TGTGCCAGCACCCCGGGGTCAAGCACAGATACGCAGTATTTT.

This clone was seen a single time. The V gene is TRBV9, the J gene TRBJ2-2; 7 positions match TRBD2. Germline assignment: CDR1 SGDLS and CDR2 YYNGEE. V trimming: 3 bases; J trimming: 6 bases; junction bases outside the gene matches: 2. The CDR3 sequence is 13 residues long. DNA for the CDR3: TGTGCCAGCAGCGCTAGCGGTCCCGGGGAGCTGTTTTTT. Encoded protein: CASSASGPGELFF.

The J gene is TRBJ2-7, the V gene TRBV11-2; 8 nucleotides align to TRBD1. The J segment lost 3 bases and the V segment lost 5 bases, leaving 12 bases of the junction unmatched. Germline V gives CDR1 SGHAT, CDR2 FQNNGV. The CDR3 extends over 16 amino acids. The CDR3 here is CASSPLTGASNYEQYF. In DNA form, the CDR3 reads TGTGCCAGCAGCCCACTGACAGGGGCATCAAACTACGAGCAGTACTTC.

The chain employs TRBV9 and TRBJ2-1, with TRBD1 matching over 10 bases. CDR3 length: 17 residues. V trimming: 0 bases; J trimming: 4 bases; junction bases outside the gene matches: 7. Per the germline V gene, CDR1 is SGDLS and CDR2 is YYNGEE. The CDR3 is CASSVDIRDRGYNEQFF. The CDR3 coding sequence is TGTGCCAGCAGCGTAGACATCCGGGACAGGGGTTACAATGAGCAGTTCTTC.

V and J are TRBV6-5 and TRBJ1-6, with D perhaps matching TRBD1 (5 bases). V was cut by 6 bases and J by 4 bases, with 13 bases left in between. Germline CDR1 and CDR2: MNHEY and SVGAGI. The CDR3 runs 15 residues. For the CDR3, the DNA is TGTGCCAGCAGAAGAAGACAGATGTATAATTCACCCCTCCACTTT. Translating it yields CASRRRQMYNSPLHF.